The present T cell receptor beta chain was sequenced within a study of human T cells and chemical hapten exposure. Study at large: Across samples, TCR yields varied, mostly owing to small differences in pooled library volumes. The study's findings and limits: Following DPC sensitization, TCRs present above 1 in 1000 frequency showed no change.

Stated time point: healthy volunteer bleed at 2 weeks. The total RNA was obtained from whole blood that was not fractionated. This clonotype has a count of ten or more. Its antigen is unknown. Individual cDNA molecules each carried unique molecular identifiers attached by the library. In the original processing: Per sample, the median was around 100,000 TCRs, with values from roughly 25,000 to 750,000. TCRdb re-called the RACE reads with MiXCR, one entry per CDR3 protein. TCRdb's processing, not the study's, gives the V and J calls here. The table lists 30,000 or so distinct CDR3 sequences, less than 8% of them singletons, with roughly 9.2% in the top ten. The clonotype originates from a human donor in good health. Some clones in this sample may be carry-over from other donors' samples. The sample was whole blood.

The DNA of the CDR3 is TGTGCCAGCAGCCAAGATCTTTTTGGCGCGGGGGAGGCTGAAGCTTTCTTT. Protein sequence: CASSQDLFGAGEAEAFF. V gene TRBV14 combines with J gene TRBJ1-1; perhaps TRBD1 as D (5 bases). The germline V and J ends were trimmed by 0 bases and 6 bases, with 20 bases remaining between them. Germline loops: CDR1 SGHDN, CDR2 FVKESK. The CDR3 runs to 17 residues.